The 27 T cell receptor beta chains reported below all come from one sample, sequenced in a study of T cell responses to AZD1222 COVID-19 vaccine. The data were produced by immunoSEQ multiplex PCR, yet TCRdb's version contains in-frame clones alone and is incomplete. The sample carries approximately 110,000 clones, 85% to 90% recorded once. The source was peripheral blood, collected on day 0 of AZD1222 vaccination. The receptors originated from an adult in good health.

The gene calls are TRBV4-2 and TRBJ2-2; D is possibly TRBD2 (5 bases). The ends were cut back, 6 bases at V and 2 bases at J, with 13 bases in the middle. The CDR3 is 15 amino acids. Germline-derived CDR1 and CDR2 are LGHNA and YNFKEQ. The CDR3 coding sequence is TGTGCCAGCAGACTTAGGGAGTCAAACACCGGGGAGCTGTTTTTT. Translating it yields CASRLRESNTGELFF.

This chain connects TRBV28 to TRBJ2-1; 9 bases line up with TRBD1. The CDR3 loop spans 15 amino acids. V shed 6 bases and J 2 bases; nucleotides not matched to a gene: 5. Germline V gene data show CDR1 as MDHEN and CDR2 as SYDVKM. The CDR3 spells CASRQQGATYNEQFF. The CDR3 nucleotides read TGTGCCAGCAGACAACAGGGGGCTACCTACAATGAGCAGTTCTTC.

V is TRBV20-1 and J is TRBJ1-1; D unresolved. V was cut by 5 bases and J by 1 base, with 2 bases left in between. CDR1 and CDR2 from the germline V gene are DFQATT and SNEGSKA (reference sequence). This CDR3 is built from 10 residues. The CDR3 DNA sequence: TGCAGTGCTGGGAACACTGAAGCTTTCTTT. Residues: CSAGNTEAFF.

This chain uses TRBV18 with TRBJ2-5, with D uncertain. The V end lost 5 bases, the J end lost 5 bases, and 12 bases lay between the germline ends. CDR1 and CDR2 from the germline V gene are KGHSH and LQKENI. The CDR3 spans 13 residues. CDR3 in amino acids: CASSSHPSETQYF. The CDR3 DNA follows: TGTGCCAGCTCATCACACCCTTCGGAGACCCAGTACTTC. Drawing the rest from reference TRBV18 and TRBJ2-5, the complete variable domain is NAGVMQNPRHLVRRRGQEARLRCSPMKGHSHVYWYRQLPEEGLKFMVYLQKENIIDESGMPKERFSAEFPKEGPSILRIQQVVRGDSAAYFCASSSHPSETQYFGPGTRLLVL.

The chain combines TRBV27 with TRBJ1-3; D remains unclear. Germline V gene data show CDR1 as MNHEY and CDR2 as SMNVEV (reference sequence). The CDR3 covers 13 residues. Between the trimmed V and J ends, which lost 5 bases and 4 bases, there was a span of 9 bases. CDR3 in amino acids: CASSKVLGNTIYF. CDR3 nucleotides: TGTGCCAGCAGTAAGGTTTTGGGAAACACCATATATTTT.

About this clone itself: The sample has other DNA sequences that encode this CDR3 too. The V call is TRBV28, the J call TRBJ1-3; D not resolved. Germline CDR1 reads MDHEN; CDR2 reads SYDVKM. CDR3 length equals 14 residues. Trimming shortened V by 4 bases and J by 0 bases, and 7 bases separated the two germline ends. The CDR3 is CASSSPPSGNTIYF. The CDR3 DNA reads TGTGCCAGCAGTTCCCCCCCCTCTGGAAACACCATATATTTT. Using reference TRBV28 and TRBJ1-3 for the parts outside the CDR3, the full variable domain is DVKVTQSSRYLVKRTGEKVFLECVQDMDHENMFWYRQDPGLGLRLIYFSYDVKMKEKGDIPEGYSVSREKKERFSLILESASTNQTSMYLCASSSPPSGNTIYFGEGSWLTVV.

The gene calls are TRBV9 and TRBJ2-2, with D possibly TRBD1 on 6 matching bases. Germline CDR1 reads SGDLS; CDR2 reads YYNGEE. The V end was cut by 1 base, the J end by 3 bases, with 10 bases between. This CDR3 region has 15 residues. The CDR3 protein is CASSVMGAHTGELFF. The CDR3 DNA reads TGTGCCAGCAGCGTAATGGGGGCTCACACCGGGGAGCTGTTTTTT.

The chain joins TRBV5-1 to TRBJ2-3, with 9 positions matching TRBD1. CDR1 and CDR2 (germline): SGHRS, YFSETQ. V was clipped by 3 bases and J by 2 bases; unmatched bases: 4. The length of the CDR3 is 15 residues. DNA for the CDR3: TGCGCCAGCAGCTACCGGGACAGGGCCACAGATACGCAGTATTTT. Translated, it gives CASSYRDRATDTQYF.

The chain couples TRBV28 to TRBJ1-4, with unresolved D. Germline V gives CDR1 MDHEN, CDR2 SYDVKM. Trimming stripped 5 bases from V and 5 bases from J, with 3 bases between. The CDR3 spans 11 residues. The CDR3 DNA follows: TGTGCCAGCAGTCTAAATGAAAAACTGTTTTTT. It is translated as CASSLNEKLFF.

This CDR3 reads CASSYQPSGANEKLFF. CDR3 bases: TGTGCCAGCAGTTACCAGCCGTCAGGGGCTAATGAAAAACTGTTTTTT. V gene TRBV6-5 combines with J gene TRBJ1-4; a possible D gene is TRBD1 (6 bases). V dropped 2 bases and J dropped 3 bases, with 13 bases sitting between them. Germline assignment: CDR1 MNHEY and CDR2 SVGAGI. The CDR3 runs 16 residues.

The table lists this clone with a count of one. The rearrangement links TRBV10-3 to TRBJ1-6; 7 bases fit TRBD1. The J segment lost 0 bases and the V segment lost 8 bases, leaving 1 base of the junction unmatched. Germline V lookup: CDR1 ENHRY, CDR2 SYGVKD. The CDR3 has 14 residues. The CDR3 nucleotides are TGTGCCATCCGGGACAGCTCCTATAATTCACCCCTCCACTTT. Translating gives CAIRDSSYNSPLHF.

CDR3 nucleotide sequence: TGCGCCAGCAGCTTGGTGGCGGGAGTGGCCCACAATGAGCAGTTCTTC. Its translation: CASSLVAGVAHNEQFF. V is TRBV5-1 and J is TRBJ2-1, with TRBD2 matching over 7 bases. The CDR3 runs 16 residues. Per germline, CDR1 SGHRS and CDR2 YFSETQ. Unmatched junction bases numbered 8, after V lost 0 bases and J lost 5 bases. Full variable domain (missing parts from reference TRBV5-1 and TRBJ2-1): KAGVTQTPRYLIKTRGQQVTLSCSPISGHRSVSWYQQTPGQGLQFLFEYFSETQRNKGNFPGRFSGRQFSNSRSEMNVSTLELGDSALYLCASSLVAGVAHNEQFFGPGTRLTVL.

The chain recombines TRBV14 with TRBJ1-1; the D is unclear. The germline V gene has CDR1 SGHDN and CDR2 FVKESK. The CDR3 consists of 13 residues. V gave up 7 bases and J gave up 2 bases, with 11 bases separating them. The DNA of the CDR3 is TGTGCCAGCACGGCTGCGATTAACACTGAAGCTTTCTTT. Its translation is CASTAAINTEAFF.

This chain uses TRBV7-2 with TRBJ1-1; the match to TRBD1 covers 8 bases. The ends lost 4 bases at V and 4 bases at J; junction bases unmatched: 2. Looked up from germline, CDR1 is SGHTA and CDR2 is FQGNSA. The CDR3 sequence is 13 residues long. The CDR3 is CASSSGGPTEAFF. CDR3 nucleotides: TGTGCCAGCAGCTCAGGGGGCCCCACTGAAGCTTTCTTT.

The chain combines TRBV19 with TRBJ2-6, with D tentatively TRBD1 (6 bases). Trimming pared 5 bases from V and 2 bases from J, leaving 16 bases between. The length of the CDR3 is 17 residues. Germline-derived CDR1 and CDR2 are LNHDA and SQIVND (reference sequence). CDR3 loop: CASSLQGELAGANVLTF. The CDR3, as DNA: TGTGCCAGTAGTTTACAGGGTGAATTGGCTGGGGCCAACGTCCTGACTTTC.

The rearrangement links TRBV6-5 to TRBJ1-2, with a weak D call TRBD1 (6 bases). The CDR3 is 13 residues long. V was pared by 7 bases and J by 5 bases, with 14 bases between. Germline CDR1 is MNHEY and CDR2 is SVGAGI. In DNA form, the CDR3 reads TGTGCCAGCACCGAAGGGGGAATGTATGGCTACACCTTC. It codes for CASTEGGMYGYTF.

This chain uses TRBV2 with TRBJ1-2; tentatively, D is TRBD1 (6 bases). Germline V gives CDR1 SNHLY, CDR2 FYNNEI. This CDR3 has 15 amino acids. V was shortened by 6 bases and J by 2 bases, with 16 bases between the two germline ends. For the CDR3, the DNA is TGTGCCAGCAGCAGCCTTGGGGGGCCGAACTATGGCTACACCTTC. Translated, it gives CASSSLGGPNYGYTF.

The CDR3 loop reads CASSSIGQGTMNTEAFF. For the CDR3, the DNA is TGTGCCAGCAGCTCTATAGGACAGGGGACGATGAACACTGAAGCTTTCTTT. The V gene is TRBV5-5, the J gene TRBJ1-1; 9 positions match TRBD1. The V gene's germline CDR1 is SGHKS and CDR2 YYEKEE (reference sequence). The CDR3 totals 17 residues. With 3 bases clipped from V and 0 bases from J, the junction kept 9 bases outside the gene matches. Filled out from reference TRBV5-5 and TRBJ1-1, the complete variable domain reads DAGVTQSPTHLIKTRGQQVTLRCSPISGHKSVSWYQQVLGQGPQFIFQYYEKEERGRGNFPDRFSARQFPNYSSELNVNALLLGDSALYLCASSSIGQGTMNTEAFFGQGTRLTVV.

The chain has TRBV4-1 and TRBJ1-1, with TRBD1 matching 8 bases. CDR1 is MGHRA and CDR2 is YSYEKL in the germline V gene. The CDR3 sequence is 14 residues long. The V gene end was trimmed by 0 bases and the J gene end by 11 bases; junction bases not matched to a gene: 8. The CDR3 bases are TGCGCCAGCAGCCAAGATAGCGGACAGGGCTCGGCTTTCTTT. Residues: CASSQDSGQGSAFF.

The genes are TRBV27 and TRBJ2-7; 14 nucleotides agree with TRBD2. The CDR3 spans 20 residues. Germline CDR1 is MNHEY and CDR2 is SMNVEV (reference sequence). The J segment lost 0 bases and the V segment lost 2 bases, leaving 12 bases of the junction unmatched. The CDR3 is CASSLETGTSGGPSSYEQYF. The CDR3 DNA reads TGTGCCAGCAGTTTAGAGACCGGGACTAGCGGGGGCCCGAGCTCCTACGAGCAGTACTTC.

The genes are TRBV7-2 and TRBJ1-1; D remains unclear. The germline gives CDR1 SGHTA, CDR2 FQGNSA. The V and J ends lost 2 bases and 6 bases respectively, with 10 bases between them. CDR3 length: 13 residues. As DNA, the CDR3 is TGTGCCAGCAGCTTACTAGGTTACCCTGAAGCTTTCTTT. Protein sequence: CASSLLGYPEAFF.

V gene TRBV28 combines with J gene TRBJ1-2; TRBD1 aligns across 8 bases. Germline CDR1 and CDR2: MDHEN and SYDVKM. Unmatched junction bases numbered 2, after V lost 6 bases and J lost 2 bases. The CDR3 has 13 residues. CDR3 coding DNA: TGTGCCAGCAGGACAGGGGCGAACTATGGCTACACCTTC. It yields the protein CASRTGANYGYTF.

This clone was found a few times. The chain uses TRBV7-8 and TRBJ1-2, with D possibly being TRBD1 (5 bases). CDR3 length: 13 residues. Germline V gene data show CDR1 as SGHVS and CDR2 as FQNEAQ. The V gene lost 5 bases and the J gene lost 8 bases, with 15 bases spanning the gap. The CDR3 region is CASSPGEGRGYTF. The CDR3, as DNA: TGTGCCAGCAGCCCGGGGGAGGGGCGAGGCTACACCTTC.

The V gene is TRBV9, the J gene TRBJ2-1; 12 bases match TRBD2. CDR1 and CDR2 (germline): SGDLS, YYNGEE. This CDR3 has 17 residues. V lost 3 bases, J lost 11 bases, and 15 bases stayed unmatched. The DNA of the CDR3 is TGTGCCAGCAGCGCCCCGCTCTCCCTAACTAGCGGGGGGAAGCAGTTCTTC. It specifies CASSAPLSLTSGGKQFF.

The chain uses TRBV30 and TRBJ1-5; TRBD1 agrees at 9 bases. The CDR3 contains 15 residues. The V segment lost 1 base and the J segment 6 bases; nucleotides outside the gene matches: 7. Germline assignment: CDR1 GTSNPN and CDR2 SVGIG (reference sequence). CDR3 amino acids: CAWSGRDRESQPQHF. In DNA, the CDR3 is TGTGCCTGGAGTGGCCGGGACAGGGAGAGTCAGCCCCAGCATTTT.

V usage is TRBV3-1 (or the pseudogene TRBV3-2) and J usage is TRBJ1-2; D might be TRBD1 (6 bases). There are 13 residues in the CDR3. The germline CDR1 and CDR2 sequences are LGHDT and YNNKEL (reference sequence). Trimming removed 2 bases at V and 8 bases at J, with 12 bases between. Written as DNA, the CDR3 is TGTGCCAGCAGCCAAACGACAGGCGGAGGCTACACCTTC. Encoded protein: CASSQTTGGGYTF.

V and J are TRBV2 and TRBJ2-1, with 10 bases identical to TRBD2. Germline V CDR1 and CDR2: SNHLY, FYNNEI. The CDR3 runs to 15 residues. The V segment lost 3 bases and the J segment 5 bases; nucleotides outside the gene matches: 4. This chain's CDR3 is CASSDGTSENNEQFF. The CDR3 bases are TGTGCCAGCAGTGACGGGACTAGCGAAAACAATGAGCAGTTCTTC. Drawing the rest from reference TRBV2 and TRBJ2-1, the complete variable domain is EPEVTQTPSHQVTQMGQEVILRCVPISNHLYFYWYRQILGQKVEFLVSFYNNEISEKSEIFDDQFSVERPDGSNFTLKIRSTKLEDSAMYFCASSDGTSENNEQFFGPGTRLTVL.